Included here is one TCR beta chain sequence, with context. CDR1 MNHEY and CDR2 SVGEGT come from the germline V gene. V lost 4 bases, J lost 0 bases, and 6 bases lay in between. The CDR3 contains 14 residues. Repertoires were generated with immunoSEQ multiplex PCR, while TCRdb's copy carries only in-frame clones and drops some. The table shows 390,000 or so clones, with approximately 90% occurring only once. The source of the sample is a study of control samples from healthy donors and cancer patients. The TCR originated in a man in his forties with head and neck cancer. The sequencing input was PBMCs. The J gene is TRBJ1-4, the V gene TRBV6-2 or TRBV6-3; D remains ambiguous. The CDR3 DNA reads as TGTGCCAGCAGTTCGCATGCAACTAATGAAAAACTGTTTTTT. Its protein is CASSSHATNEKLFF.